Listed here are 9 T cell receptor beta chains from one sample, sequenced in a study of blood T cell repertoires in COVID-19. TCRdb's copy holds only in-frame clones and misses some; the assay was immunoSEQ multiplex PCR. The table has about 150,000 clones, roughly 82% seen once. Source material: peripheral blood. These receptors came from a human donor with acute or convalescent COVID-19. The donor label of this sample is uncertain.

V gene TRBV2 combines with J gene TRBJ1-5; the match to TRBD1 covers 8 bases. V trimming: 6 bases; J trimming: 0 bases; junction bases outside the gene matches: 7. The CDR3 is 16 amino acids. Germline CDR1 reads SNHLY; CDR2 reads FYNNEI. The CDR3, as DNA: TGTGCCAGCAGCTGGACAGGGCGGGATAGCAATCAGCCCCAGCATTTT. It is translated as CASSWTGRDSNQPQHF.

The chain couples TRBV2 to TRBJ2-2; weak D call: TRBD1 (6 bases). Trimming took 4 bases from V and 8 from J, leaving 11 bases between them. The CDR3 length is 13 residues. Germline V gives CDR1 SNHLY, CDR2 FYNNEI. The CDR3: CASSAVTGGELFF. The CDR3 coding sequence is TGTGCCAGCAGTGCGGTCACAGGGGGGGAGCTGTTTTTT.

The rearrangement links TRBV28 to TRBJ2-7; D is uncertain. The CDR3 length is 12 residues. Trimming took 2 bases from V and 4 from J, leaving 6 bases between them. Germline CDR1 and CDR2: MDHEN and SYDVKM. The CDR3 loop is CASSLPGYEQYF. The CDR3 nucleotides read TGTGCCAGCAGTTTACCCGGGTACGAGCAGTACTTC.

The chain recombines TRBV30 with TRBJ1-2; D is ambiguous. Trimming removed 7 bases from V and 1 base from J, with 13 bases in between. Per germline, CDR1 GTSNPN and CDR2 SVGIG (reference sequence). This CDR3 comprises 13 residues. The CDR3 protein is CAYLNGVNYGYTF. DNA of the CDR3: TGTGCCTACTTAAACGGGGTTAACTATGGCTACACCTTC.

The chain combines TRBV5-5 with TRBJ2-7; 7 bases align to TRBD2. The CDR3 loop spans 14 amino acids. The V segment lost 2 bases and the J segment 6 bases; nucleotides outside the gene matches: 8. CDR1 and CDR2 from the germline V gene are SGHKS and YYEKEE (reference sequence). CDR3 bases: TGTGCCAGCAGCTTCACGAGCGGGGTCCTCGAGCAGTACTTC. Translating it yields CASSFTSGVLEQYF.

The chain couples TRBV14 to TRBJ1-1; possibly TRBD1 for D (5 bases). Trimming shortened V by 0 bases and J by 5 bases, and 7 bases separated the two germline ends. The length of the CDR3 is 13 residues. Germline CDR1 and CDR2: SGHDN and FVKESK. CDR3 protein: CASSQDPGTEAFF. CDR3 DNA: TGTGCCAGCAGCCAAGATCCAGGGACTGAAGCTTTCTTT.

This clone appeared a few times. This chain uses TRBV5-1 with TRBJ2-4, with 10 nucleotides matching TRBD1. The CDR3 runs 16 residues. Germline values: CDR1 SGHRS, CDR2 YFSETQ. V trimming: 4 bases; J trimming: 3 bases; junction bases outside the gene matches: 7. CDR3 sequence reads: CASSPGTGEVKNIQYF. CDR3 sequence (DNA): TGCGCCAGCAGCCCAGGGACAGGGGAAGTCAAAAACATTCAGTACTTC.

The gene calls are TRBV30 and TRBJ2-7; D is ambiguous. CDR3 length: 12 residues. Germline V CDR1 and CDR2: GTSNPN, SVGIG (reference sequence). V gave up 1 base and J gave up 0 bases, with 4 bases separating them. Here the CDR3 DNA reads TGTGCCTGGAGTGACAGCTCCTACGAGCAGTACTTC. It yields the protein CAWSDSSYEQYF.

Points on this clone: A read error may produce the germline difference seen at one junction end. The V and J genes are TRBV20-1 and TRBJ1-2; D is uncertain. Per the germline V gene, CDR1 is DFQATT and CDR2 is SNEGSKA (reference sequence). CDR3 length: 11 residues. The CDR3 nucleotides read TGCAGTGCTAGGACCTCGGGTCTCGGGGCCTTC. It translates to CSARTSGLGAF.